These T cell receptor beta chains were read from a single sample in a study of blood T cell repertoires in COVID-19. Some clones are missing from TCRdb's copy, which holds only in-frame ones; the method was immunoSEQ multiplex PCR. Here the sample spans almost 200,000 clones, about nine tenths being singletons. Sequences were obtained from peripheral blood. These receptors came from a woman in her 70s with acute or convalescent COVID-19. The conserved cysteine and the conserved F or W are not part of the CDR3 here. Each record gives: V gene, J gene, CDR3 protein.

TRBV29-1	TRBJ1-1	SVPGGGSEAF
TRBV12-3/TRBV12-4	TRBJ2-7	ASRPTGVYEQY
TRBV25-1	TRBJ1-1	ASSLTSRNTEAF
TRBV6-6	TRBJ2-7	ASSPLSSGRGEQY
TRBV7-9	TRBJ1-1	ASSLEQEAF
TRBV3-1/TRBV3-2	TRBJ2-5	ASSLGGTSGTQY
TRBV7-9	TRBJ1-4	ASSSQGEKLF
TRBV13	TRBJ1-1	ASSWTVNTEAF
TRBV7-2	TRBJ1-5	ASSTRDGMSQPQH
TRBV27	TRBJ1-1	ASKLQGLNTEAF
TRBV2	TRBJ1-4	ASSEVGREKLF
TRBV6-5	TRBJ1-5	ASSRADRANQPQH
TRBV5-3	TRBJ1-6	ASPPLARVRSPLH
TRBV27	TRBJ1-2	ASSQGTDYGYT
TRBV9	TRBJ1-6	ASSQDLRGSPLH
TRBV20-1	TRBJ1-1	SGSMNTEAF
TRBV2	TRBJ1-5	ASSVGDNQPQH
TRBV7-2	TRBJ2-7	ASSQSGGVSYEQY
TRBV27	TRBJ2-2	ASRRGLAGGLVGELF
TRBV5-1	TRBJ2-2	ASSLSSRATGELF
TRBV3-1/TRBV3-2	TRBJ2-7	ASSQVTYEQY
TRBV6-1	TRBJ1-1	ASSELQGQILIRAEAF
TRBV10-2	TRBJ1-5	ASSATGQSSNQPQH
TRBV3-1/TRBV3-2	TRBJ2-1	ASSRRSGLVNEQF
TRBV10-3	TRBJ2-5	AISEAAETRRETQY
TRBV3-1/TRBV3-2	TRBJ2-1	ASSRLADISYNEQF
TRBV6-6	TRBJ2-5	ASSLHTGVEETQY
TRBV29-1	TRBJ2-3	STLRMGGGTQY
TRBV7-9	TRBJ2-7	ASSDVGRSEQY
TRBV6-1	TRBJ2-3	ASSEGLSDTQY
TRBV6-5	TRBJ1-4	ASSSTGGANEKLF
TRBV18	TRBJ1-1	ASSTTGNTEAF
TRBV11-2	TRBJ2-1	ASSLGGSGVQF
TRBV7-2	TRBJ1-5	ASSFGQGSRPQH
TRBV6-2/TRBV6-3	TRBJ2-1	ASSPTSGRGSYNEQF
TRBV7-2	TRBJ2-2	ASSLAATGGDGELF
TRBV19	TRBJ1-4	ASSNPRGTNEKLF
TRBV5-1	TRBJ2-5	ASSFATSGGWETQY
TRBV19	TRBJ2-3	ASSTSGYPDTQY
TRBV5-4	TRBJ2-1	AGKLAGSYNEQF
TRBV7-2	TRBJ1-1	ASSLDFARVTEAF
TRBV6-6	TRBJ2-7	ASSDVGGLKYEQY
TRBV18	TRBJ1-5	ASSPFSNQPQH
TRBV11-2	TRBJ1-1	ASSLEAVMNTEAF
TRBV24-1	TRBJ1-5	ATSAQYNQPQH
TRBV6-1	TRBJ1-5	ASSDSYRDGQPQH
TRBV19	TRBJ1-5	ASRPGDRGSNQPQH
TRBV5-1	TRBJ2-5	ASSFPTGEETQY
TRBV6-5	TRBJ1-2	ASSSGQGAHYGYT
TRBV19	TRBJ2-7	ASSHQGTGYEQY
TRBV5-1	TRBJ2-7	ASSLGLDEQY